One sample yielded the 31 T cell receptor beta chains listed below, sequenced in a study of T cell repertoires in cytomegalovirus infection. TCRdb re-called the reads with MiXCR, one entry per CDR3 protein. The table includes 500,000 or so distinct CDR3 sequences, about 15% detected once. Sequencing used CD8+ T cells from PBMCs. The source is a human donor in good health (CMV status not recorded). Some clones in this sample may be carry-over from other donors' samples.

This clonotype was counted ten times or more. In DNA, the CDR3 is TGTGCCAGCAGCTTATTCCTTTTGCGGGGAAAACAAGAGACCCAGTACTTC. Its translation: CASSLFLLRGKQETQYF. The rearrangement links TRBV7-9 to TRBJ2-5; the D gene is possibly TRBD2 (6 bases). Per the germline V gene, CDR1 is SEHNR and CDR2 is FQNEAQ (reference sequence). The CDR3 is made up of 17 amino acids. V dropped 2 bases and J dropped 2 bases, with 18 bases sitting between them.

This chain joins TRBV20-1 and TRBJ2-7; 7 nucleotides line up with TRBD2. The CDR3 contains 14 residues. After removal of 6 bases from V and 0 bases from J, the junction contained 8 bases not matched to a gene. The germline gives CDR1 DFQATT, CDR2 SNEGSKA (reference sequence). CDR3 in DNA: TGCAGTGCAGTAGCGGGTAGGAGCTCCTACGAGCAGTACTTC. Translating it yields CSAVAGRSSYEQYF.

This clonotype was observed a few times. The chain carries TRBV5-6 and TRBJ2-2, with a weak D call TRBD1 (6 bases). This CDR3 is 15 amino acids long. Trimming left V 1 base short and J 4 bases short, with 11 bases between. Germline CDR1 SGHDT, CDR2 YYEEEE. In DNA, the CDR3 is TGTGCCAGCAGCTTGAGACCCAGGGGCACCGGGGAGCTGTTTTTT. It is translated as CASSLRPRGTGELFF.

This clonotype was recorded at least ten times. The chain combines TRBV24-1 with TRBJ2-3; perhaps TRBD2 as D (6 bases). V was clipped by 1 base and J by 2 bases, with 12 bases between them. Germline V gives CDR1 KGHDR, CDR2 SFDVKD. The CDR3 is 16 residues long. The CDR3, as DNA: TGTGCCACCAGTGATTTTGTCGGGGGAAACACAGATACGCAGTATTTT. It yields the protein CATSDFVGGNTDTQYF.

This rearrangement joins TRBV6-1 to TRBJ1-1; 11 bases agree with TRBD1. Germline values: CDR1 MNHNS, CDR2 SASEGT. V shed 6 bases and J 5 bases; nucleotides not matched to a gene: 11. The CDR3 contains 16 residues. DNA for the CDR3: TGTGCCAGCAGGGGGACAGGGGGGAAGGAACGGACTGAAGCTTTCTTT. It is translated as CASRGTGGKERTEAFF.

This clonotype was counted ten times or more. This chain uses TRBV24-1 with TRBJ2-2, with D uncertain. The CDR3 runs 13 residues. V was cut by 3 bases and J by 0 bases, with 1 base left in between. Germline CDR1 reads KGHDR; CDR2 reads SFDVKD. The CDR3 region has the DNA TGTGCCACCAGTGATCCGAACACCGGGGAGCTGTTTTTT. This codes for CATSDPNTGELFF.

J is TRBJ1-1 and V is TRBV12-5, with a tentative D call TRBD1 (5 bases). The ends were cut back, 4 bases at V and 8 bases at J, with 8 bases in the middle. CDR1 and CDR2 (germline): LGHNT, FRNRAP. This CDR3 contains 11 residues. The CDR3 protein is CASGWGREAFF. CDR3 nucleotides: TGTGCTAGTGGTTGGGGGAGGGAAGCTTTCTTT.

This clonotype appeared many times. This chain joins TRBV7-3 and TRBJ1-2; 12 bases fit TRBD1. V gave up 5 bases and J gave up 4 bases; unmatched junction bases: 8. CDR3 length: 16 amino acids. Looked up from germline, CDR1 is SGHTA and CDR2 is FQGTGA. The DNA for the CDR3 is TGTGCCAGCAGCCCTGGGACAGGGGGCATGGGCTATGGCTACACCTTC. It specifies CASSPGTGGMGYGYTF.

The V call is TRBV4-1, the J call TRBJ2-1; D unclear. CDR1 and CDR2 from the germline V gene are MGHRA and YSYEKL. The CDR3 covers 17 residues. V was clipped by 1 base and J by 7 bases, with 20 bases between them. The CDR3 bases are TGCGCCAGCAGCCAAGCCTCGCCCGGGTTAGGGCAAAATGAGCAGTTCTTC. Amino acids: CASSQASPGLGQNEQFF.

This clonotype was counted between two and nine times. The chain is built from TRBV5-5 and TRBJ2-1; 7 bases are a match to TRBD2. CDR3 length: 15 residues. The germline V gene has CDR1 SGHKS and CDR2 YYEKEE (reference sequence). V shed 4 bases, J shed 6 bases, and the junction held 10 bases outside the gene matches. CDR3 coding DNA: TGTGCCAGCAGCATACCTAGCGGAGGGGTCAATGAGCAGTTCTTC. Translated, it gives CASSIPSGGVNEQFF. Full variable domain (remainder filled in from reference TRBV5-5 and TRBJ2-1): DAGVTQSPTHLIKTRGQQVTLRCSPISGHKSVSWYQQVLGQGPQFIFQYYEKEERGRGNFPDRFSARQFPNYSSELNVNALLLGDSALYLCASSIPSGGVNEQFFGPGTRLTVL.

Note on this clonotype: Since a much larger clone is just one base distant, this may be a read error. This chain joins TRBV4-1 and TRBJ2-2, with D maybe TRBD2 (5 bases). CDR1 and CDR2 (germline): MGHRA, YSYEKL. The CDR3 loop spans 14 amino acids. The CDR3 DNA reads TGCGCCAGCAGCCAAGAGGGCGGCACCGGGGTGCTGTTTTTT. It encodes CASSQEGGTGVLFF.

The J gene is TRBJ1-2, the V gene TRBV9; 9 nucleotides agree with TRBD1. CDR1 SGDLS and CDR2 YYNGEE come from the germline V gene. CDR3 length: 15 amino acids. V shed 0 bases, J shed 6 bases, and the junction held 6 bases outside the gene matches. CDR3 loop: CASSVGGQGADGYTF. The CDR3 DNA sequence: TGTGCCAGCAGCGTAGGGGGACAGGGAGCAGATGGCTACACCTTC.

About this clonotype itself: An end of the junction does not agree with germline; a read error may underlie this. The V gene is TRBV12-3 or TRBV12-4, the J gene TRBJ2-1; TRBD2 might be the D (6 bases). The CDR3 is 14 amino acids. Written as DNA, the CDR3 is TGTGCCAGCAGGGGACTGAGCTACTACATTGAGCAGTTCTTC. Translating it yields CASRGLSYYIEQFF.

This clonotype has a handful of counts. The rearrangement joins TRBV19 to TRBJ1-2; D call uncertain. From germline, CDR1 is LNHDA and CDR2 SQIVND (reference sequence). This CDR3 is 16 amino acids long. V lost 1 base and J 5 bases, leaving 17 bases between the germline ends. CDR3 DNA: TGTGCCAGTAGTATAGTACCCGCCGGGAAGATTTATGGCTACACCTTC. Its protein product is CASSIVPAGKIYGYTF. Combining the CDR3 with reference TRBV19 and TRBJ1-2 gives the whole variable domain DGGITQSPKYLFRKEGQNVTLSCEQNLNHDAMYWYRQDPGQGLRLIYYSQIVNDFQKGDIAEGYSVSREKKESFPLTVTSAQKNPTAFYLCASSIVPAGKIYGYTFGSGTRLTVV.

This clonotype was observed many times. The chain uses TRBV12-3 or TRBV12-4 and TRBJ2-7; D may be TRBD1 or TRBD2 (5 bases each). V lost 8 bases, J lost 6 bases, and 14 bases lay in between. CDR3 length: 12 amino acids. CDR3 sequence (DNA): TGTGCCAGCCTTTCTAAGAGGGGCGAGCAGTACTTC. Translated: CASLSKRGEQYF.

This clonotype was seen at least ten times. The genes are TRBV7-8 and TRBJ2-1; TRBD2 agrees at 11 bases. Germline V gene data show CDR1 as SGHVS and CDR2 as FQNEAQ. The CDR3 length is 16 residues. V shed 3 bases, J shed 8 bases, and the junction held 9 bases outside the gene matches. The DNA for the CDR3 is TGTGCCAGCAGCTTGATAGCGGGGGGGAGGGGTGATGAGCAGTTCTTC. Amino acid sequence: CASSLIAGGRGDEQFF.

This clonotype was observed at least ten times. This chain uses TRBV28 with TRBJ2-7; D may be TRBD2 (7 bases). With 7 bases removed from V and 5 bases from J, the gap between germline ends came to 15 bases. Germline V CDR1 and CDR2: MDHEN, SYDVKM. This CDR3 contains 13 residues. The DNA for the CDR3 is TGTGCCAGCACCTGGGGAGGGGGAAACGAGCAGTACTTC. It specifies CASTWGGGNEQYF.

This clonotype was found a few times. The chain is built from TRBV5-4 and TRBJ1-1; D ambiguous. The CDR3 length is 14 residues. Trimming shortened V by 2 bases and J by 4 bases, and 12 bases separated the two germline ends. Germline V lookup: CDR1 SGHNT, CDR2 YYREEE (reference sequence). CDR3 loop: CASSFGVSGTEAFF. CDR3 nucleotides: TGTGCCAGCAGCTTCGGGGTCAGTGGCACTGAAGCTTTCTTT.

This chain links TRBV29-1 with TRBJ1-2; 8 bases agree with TRBD1. Trimming removed 0 bases from V and 6 bases from J; junction bases left unmatched: 3. CDR1 and CDR2 from the germline V gene are SQVTM and ANQGSEA. The CDR3 is 13 residues long. The CDR3 nucleotides read TGCAGCGTTGAAGATGGACAGGGAGATGGCTACACCTTC. Translating gives CSVEDGQGDGYTF.

This clonotype was seen at least ten times. The V call is TRBV7-9, the J call TRBJ1-4; D is perhaps TRBD1 (6 bases). Trimming took 5 bases from V and 8 from J, leaving 15 bases between them. This CDR3 has 14 amino acids. In germline, CDR1 is SEHNR, CDR2 FQNEAQ (reference sequence). The CDR3 protein is CASSPDSLGEKLFF. The CDR3, as DNA: TGTGCCAGCAGCCCGGACAGCCTTGGGGAAAAACTGTTTTTT. Full variable domain (rest looked up from reference TRBV7-9 and TRBJ1-4): DTGVSQNPRHKITKRGQNVTFRCDPISEHNRLYWYRQTLGQGPEFLTYFQNEAQLEKSRLLSDRFSAERPKGSFSTLEIQRTEQGDSAMYLCASSPDSLGEKLFFGSGTQLSVL.

This clonotype was observed many times. The rearrangement joins TRBV6-5 to TRBJ1-1; TRBD1 is a possible D gene (6 bases). The V gene lost 5 bases and the J gene lost 11 bases, with 12 bases spanning the gap. Per the germline V gene, CDR1 is MNHEY and CDR2 is SVGAGI. This CDR3 region has 11 residues. The CDR3 DNA reads as TGTGCCAGCAGTATGGGACACGGGGCTTTCTTT. Translation: CASSMGHGAFF.

In this sample, this clonotype turned up many times. The chain is built from TRBV7-9 and TRBJ2-1; 8 bases line up with TRBD2. The V and J ends lost 2 bases and 4 bases, in that order; junction bases with no gene match: 4. There are 15 residues in the CDR3. Germline values: CDR1 SEHNR, CDR2 FQNEAQ (reference sequence). The CDR3 DNA is TGTGCCAGCAGCTTAATGGCGGGGGGTTACAATGAGCAGTTCTTC. It translates to CASSLMAGGYNEQFF.

This chain uses TRBV6-1 with TRBJ1-4; possibly TRBD1 for D (6 bases). V was clipped by 4 bases and J by 0 bases, with 15 bases between them. Germline CDR1 is MNHNS and CDR2 is SASEGT. The CDR3 spans 17 residues. The CDR3 here is CASSAGAGFATNEKLFF. The CDR3 DNA follows: TGTGCCAGCAGTGCAGGGGCAGGGTTTGCAACTAATGAAAAACTGTTTTTT.

Ten or more counts support this clonotype. The V and J genes are TRBV6-1 and TRBJ1-5; D not resolved. The CDR3 length is 15 residues. CDR1 and CDR2 from the germline V gene are MNHNS and SASEGT. Trimming pared 0 bases from V and 3 bases from J, leaving 9 bases between. The CDR3 nucleotides are TGTGCCAGCAGTGAAGCCGGACGGATCAATCAGCCCCAGCATTTT. It codes for CASSEAGRINQPQHF.

This clonotype has ten or more counts. The genes are TRBV7-2 and TRBJ1-1; TRBD1 is a possible D gene (5 bases). CDR1 and CDR2 (germline): SGHTA, FQGNSA. The CDR3 runs to 13 residues. Trimming removed 5 bases from V and 9 bases from J, with 16 bases in between. CDR3 bases: TGTGCCAGCAGCCTGCAGGGTGCGCCGCAAGCTTTCTTT. Its translation is CASSLQGAPQAFF.

The chain recombines TRBV27 with TRBJ2-7, with 13 bases identical to TRBD2. The CDR3 sequence is 14 residues long. CDR1 MNHEY and CDR2 SMNVEV come from the germline V gene (reference sequence). Trimming at V came to 5 bases and at J to 7 bases, leaving 5 bases not matched to a gene. As DNA, the CDR3 is TGTGCCAGCAGTCCCCGGACTAGCGGGAGAGAGCAGTACTTC. It encodes CASSPRTSGREQYF.

This clonotype was recorded many times. The chain is built from TRBV27 and TRBJ2-3; D ambiguous. CDR3 length: 13 amino acids. V lost 7 bases to trimming and J lost 2 bases, with 10 bases between them. Germline V gene data show CDR1 as MNHEY and CDR2 as SMNVEV (reference sequence). The CDR3 region is CASTLLSTDTQYF. Here the CDR3 DNA reads TGTGCCAGCACCCTACTCTCCACAGATACGCAGTATTTT.

The table lists this clonotype with a few counts. This chain joins TRBV12-3 or TRBV12-4 and TRBJ2-7; D is unresolved. The CDR3 runs to 13 residues. Trimming removed 5 bases at V and 3 bases at J, with 11 bases between. This chain's CDR3 is CASSPDIRYEQYF. The CDR3 DNA follows: TGTGCCAGCAGTCCAGACATACGCTACGAGCAGTACTTC.

Only a few counts were recorded for this clonotype. V and J are TRBV27 and TRBJ1-4; no clear D gene. The CDR3 is 11 amino acids. Trimming took 8 bases from V and 8 from J, leaving 9 bases between them. Germline V gives CDR1 MNHEY, CDR2 SMNVEV (reference sequence). The CDR3 here is CASSDGEKLFF. Here the CDR3 DNA reads TGTGCCAGCTCAGACGGGGAAAAACTGTTTTTT.

The chain is built from TRBV19 and TRBJ2-2; 7 bases match TRBD1. Germline-derived CDR1 and CDR2 are LNHDA and SQIVND (reference sequence). This CDR3 has 16 residues. After removal of 5 bases from V and 1 base from J, the junction contained 7 bases not matched to a gene. The CDR3 loop reads CASSLGTAGNTGELFF. For the CDR3, the DNA is TGTGCCAGTAGTTTAGGGACAGCCGGGAACACCGGGGAGCTGTTTTTT.

The gene calls are TRBV12-3 or TRBV12-4 and TRBJ1-2; the D is unclear. Trimming removed 8 bases at V and 5 bases at J, with 15 bases between. The CDR3 is 13 residues long. CDR3 sequence: CASFLAGRYGYTF. CDR3 DNA sequence: TGTGCCAGCTTTCTGGCTGGTCGGTATGGCTACACCTTC.